A single sample is the source of the 23 T cell receptor beta chains below, sequenced in a study of early T cells in non-severe SARS-CoV-2 infection. TCRdb redid the calling of the 5' RACE reads with MiXCR, one entry per CDR3 protein. This table holds about 81,000 distinct CDR3 sequences, more than 5% found once. The sample comprised whole blood. The origin of the receptors is an adult who was a healthcare worker with PCR-confirmed SARS-CoV-2 infection or an uninfected control (not recorded which).

This clonotype came up many times. The chain employs TRBV5-5 and TRBJ2-7; 7 bases are shared with TRBD2. V was pared by 4 bases and J by 0 bases, with 7 bases of the junction left unmatched. The CDR3 has 15 residues. Per germline, CDR1 SGHKS and CDR2 YYEKEE (reference sequence). The CDR3 spells CASSPHSGHSYEQYF. The CDR3 nucleotides read TGTGCCAGCAGCCCGCATAGCGGGCACTCCTACGAGCAGTACTTC.

The sample holds many counts of this clonotype. The chain uses TRBV29-1 and TRBJ1-4, with D unresolved. This CDR3 comprises 14 residues. Germline-derived CDR1 and CDR2 are SQVTM and ANQGSEA. The V end was cut by 2 bases, the J end by 8 bases, with 15 bases between. The CDR3 DNA reads as TGCAGCGTTGAAATCCGGGGTGTGAGGGAAAAACTGTTTTTT. Its protein product is CSVEIRGVREKLFF.

The chain employs TRBV3-2 and TRBJ1-3. TRBV3-2 is a pseudogene locus. The length of the CDR3 is 15 residues. The CDR3 sequence: CASSQVRTSGNTIYF. The CDR3 DNA reads as TGTGCCAGCAGCCAAGTACGCACAAGTGGAAACACCATATATTTT.

At least ten counts were recorded for this clonotype. This sequence joins TRBV10-3 and TRBJ2-3; TRBD1 or TRBD2 may be the D gene (5 bases each). V lost 5 bases, J lost 0 bases, and 12 bases lay in between. CDR3 length equals 15 residues. Per the germline V gene, CDR1 is ENHRY and CDR2 is SYGVKD. CDR3 sequence (DNA): TGTGCCATCAGTACCTCTGGGGGTAGCACAGATACGCAGTATTTT. Protein product: CAISTSGGSTDTQYF.

There are many counts of this clonotype. This sequence joins TRBV12-3 or TRBV12-4 and TRBJ2-3; possible D gene TRBD2, 6 bases. CDR3 length: 15 amino acids. V lost 3 bases, J lost 1 base, and 11 bases lay in between. The CDR3 spells CASSFRGTRTDTQYF. The CDR3 DNA is TGTGCCAGCAGTTTCCGGGGGACCCGCACAGATACGCAGTATTTT.

The V and J genes are TRBV5-4 and TRBJ2-3, with 11 bases matching TRBD1. The junction had 5 bases not matched to a gene; V was cut back by 3 bases and J by 5 bases. CDR3 size: 15 residues. Germline V gene sequence: CDR1 SGHNT, CDR2 YYREEE (reference sequence). The CDR3 sequence is CASSYGTGGQDTQYF. DNA of the CDR3: TGTGCCAGCAGCTACGGGACAGGGGGGCAAGATACGCAGTATTTT.

The table lists this clonotype with many counts. The gene calls are TRBV5-1 and TRBJ2-2; TRBD2 aligns across 11 bases. Trimming took 3 bases from V and 9 from J; bases not matched to a gene: 10. The V gene's germline CDR1 is SGHRS and CDR2 YFSETQ. The CDR3 loop spans 16 amino acids. This CDR3 reads CASSSQLAGVSRELFF. In nucleotides, the CDR3 is TGCGCCAGCAGCTCTCAACTAGCGGGAGTCTCGCGGGAGCTGTTTTTT.

This rearrangement joins TRBV5-1 to TRBJ2-1; no clear D gene. This CDR3 is built from 16 residues. Germline lookup yields CDR1 SGHRS and CDR2 YFSETQ. V was pared by 4 bases and J by 10 bases, with 24 bases between. The CDR3 region is CASSPLLKEAHWEQFF. Written as DNA, the CDR3 is TGCGCCAGCAGCCCACTCCTGAAAGAGGCCCATTGGGAGCAGTTCTTC.

This clonotype was seen only a few times. V and J are TRBV28 and TRBJ2-7; 14 bases line up with TRBD2. The CDR3 is made up of 18 amino acids. The germline gives CDR1 MDHEN, CDR2 SYDVKM. Trimming at V came to 6 bases and at J to 2 bases, leaving 12 bases not matched to a gene. The CDR3 region has the DNA TGTGCCAGCAGCACCCGCGGACTAGCGGGAGGACCGACCTACGAGCAGTACTTC. This gives the protein CASSTRGLAGGPTYEQYF.

In its sample, this clonotype was seen many times. The chain employs TRBV7-8 and TRBJ2-6, with D unresolved. Germline values: CDR1 SGHVS, CDR2 FQNEAQ. The CDR3 has 14 amino acids. V gave up 11 bases and J gave up 0 bases, with 11 bases separating them. This chain's CDR3 is CASGISSGANVLTF. The CDR3 nucleotides are TGTGCCTCTGGCATTAGCTCTGGGGCCAACGTCCTGACTTTC.

This clonotype was detected only a few times. This chain links TRBV10-1 with TRBJ2-3, with 7 bases aligning to TRBD1. The germline V gene has CDR1 WNHNN and CDR2 SYGVQD (reference sequence). This CDR3 has 13 residues. The V gene end was trimmed by 4 bases and the J gene end by 7 bases; junction bases not matched to a gene: 5. The CDR3, as DNA: TGCGCCAGCAGTGGGACAGGCCTGAATACGCAGTATTTT. It yields the protein CASSGTGLNTQYF.

The J gene is TRBJ1-3, the V gene TRBV3-1, with D possibly matching TRBD1 (6 bases). Looked up from germline, CDR1 is LGHDT and CDR2 is YNNKEL (reference sequence). The CDR3 sequence is 15 residues long. The V gene lost 2 bases and the J gene lost 2 bases, with 10 bases spanning the gap. The CDR3 region is CASSQRGGTGNTIYF. CDR3 coding DNA: TGTGCCAGCAGCCAAAGGGGGGGTACTGGAAACACCATATATTTT. The variable domain in full, with the rest retrieved from reference TRBV3-1 and TRBJ1-3, is DTAVSQTPKYLVTQMGNDKSIKCEQNLGHDTMYWYKQDSKKFLKIMFSYNNKELIINETVPNRFSPKSPDKAHLNLHINSLELGDSAVYFCASSQRGGTGNTIYFGEGSWLTVV.

The chain uses TRBV5-1 and TRBJ1-1; 7 bases match TRBD1. The CDR3 covers 14 residues. The germline V gene has CDR1 SGHRS and CDR2 YFSETQ. Trimming cost V 0 bases and J 6 bases; bases outside gene matches: 5. CDR3: CASSLGGTESEAFF. Here the CDR3 DNA reads TGCGCCAGCAGCTTGGGGGGGACAGAGTCTGAAGCTTTCTTT.

In its sample, this clonotype was seen a few times. V is TRBV11-2 and J is TRBJ2-5; possibly TRBD1 for D (5 bases). Germline V gene sequence: CDR1 SGHAT, CDR2 FQNNGV. This CDR3 contains 14 residues. Trimming left V 5 bases short and J 1 base short, with 11 bases between. This chain's CDR3 is CASSHQGFQETQYF. The CDR3 nucleotides read TGTGCCAGCAGCCACCAGGGATTCCAAGAGACCCAGTACTTC. The full variable domain, completed using reference TRBV11-2 and TRBJ2-5, is EAGVAQSPRYKIIEKRQSVAFWCNPISGHATLYWYQQILGQGPKLLIQFQNNGVVDDSQLPKDRFSAERLKGVDSTLKIQPAKLEDSAVYLCASSHQGFQETQYFGPGTRLLVL.

This clonotype showed up just a few times. The chain has TRBV12-3 or TRBV12-4 and TRBJ2-3; 8 nucleotides match TRBD1. J was trimmed by 6 bases and V by 3 bases; bases with no gene match: 8. The CDR3 runs to 15 residues. In DNA, the CDR3 is TGTGCCAGCAGTTTTGGACAGGGTGGAGGGGATACGCAGTATTTT. Translating it yields CASSFGQGGGDTQYF.

The sample holds a few counts of this clonotype. This chain joins TRBV2 and TRBJ2-7, with TRBD1 matching 7 bases. This CDR3 contains 14 residues. V shed 2 bases, J shed 3 bases, and the junction held 4 bases outside the gene matches. Germline CDR1 reads SNHLY; CDR2 reads FYNNEI. CDR3 bases: TGTGCCAGCAGTGAAACGAGACAGGGCTACGAGCAGTACTTC. Protein product: CASSETRQGYEQYF. The full variable domain, in which reference TRBV2 and TRBJ2-7 provide the parts outside the CDR3, is EPEVTQTPSHQVTQMGQEVILRCVPISNHLYFYWYRQILGQKVEFLVSFYNNEISEKSEIFDDQFSVERPDGSNFTLKIRSTKLEDSAMYFCASSETRQGYEQYFGPGTRLTVT.

In this sample, this clonotype turned up many times. The rearrangement uses TRBV7-2 and TRBJ2-3; a weak D match, TRBD2 (5 bases). The CDR3 has 14 amino acids. Germline V gene data show CDR1 as SGHTA and CDR2 as FQGNSA. V shed 5 bases and J shed 5 bases, with 14 bases lying between them. The DNA of the CDR3 is TGTGCCAGCAGCGCGACGGGAAGGATAGATACGCAGTATTTT. This sequence encodes CASSATGRIDTQYF.

CDR3 in amino acids: CASSLMGPDSYQETQYF. CDR3 coding DNA: TGTGCCAGCAGCCTGATGGGTCCCGACTCGTACCAAGAGACCCAGTACTTC. This rearrangement joins TRBV7-6 to TRBJ2-5; D call uncertain. V lost 5 bases to trimming and J lost 0 bases, with 19 bases between them. The CDR3 covers 17 residues. CDR1 and CDR2 from the germline V gene are SGHVS and FNYEAQ.

This clonotype was picked up many times. The chain is built from TRBV28 and TRBJ2-7, with a tentative D call TRBD1 (6 bases). This CDR3 comprises 14 residues. The germline gives CDR1 MDHEN, CDR2 SYDVKM. V was trimmed by 6 bases and J by 3 bases, leaving 15 bases between them. CDR3 nucleotide sequence: TGTGCCAGCAGCCCCCAACTGACAGGCTACGAGCAGTACTTC. Translating gives CASSPQLTGYEQYF.

The sample holds many counts of this clonotype. This rearrangement joins TRBV29-1 to TRBJ2-7; a weak D match, TRBD1 (6 bases). The germline V and J ends were trimmed by 4 bases and 7 bases, with 14 bases remaining between them. The CDR3 is 12 amino acids. Germline values: CDR1 SQVTM, CDR2 ANQGSEA. The CDR3 loop reads CSVGQGNREQYF. The DNA of the CDR3 is TGCAGCGTTGGGCAGGGGAATCGGGAGCAGTACTTC.

This clonotype showed up just a few times. V and J are TRBV10-3 and TRBJ2-3, with D perhaps TRBD2 (5 bases). The CDR3 covers 14 residues. The V end lost 7 bases, the J end lost 4 bases, and 15 bases lay between the germline ends. From germline, CDR1 is ENHRY and CDR2 SYGVKD. The CDR3 nucleotides are TGTGCCATCAAGAGGGAGAAGGGCCCAGATACGCAGTATTTT. It codes for CAIKREKGPDTQYF.

This clonotype was recorded many times. The chain links TRBV6-2 or TRBV6-3 to TRBJ2-7; perhaps TRBD1 as D (6 bases). The V gene lost 6 bases and the J gene lost 7 bases, with 16 bases spanning the gap. Germline lookup yields CDR1 MNHEY and CDR2 SVGEGT. This CDR3 comprises 13 residues. The DNA of the CDR3 is TGTGCCAGCAGAAGGGACACTGTGGGGGAGCAGTACTTC. This sequence encodes CASRRDTVGEQYF.

The genes are TRBV7-9 and TRBJ2-2; unclear D gene. V was shortened by 5 bases and J by 1 base, with 8 bases between the two germline ends. Germline loops: CDR1 SEHNR, CDR2 FQNEAQ (reference sequence). The CDR3 has 14 amino acids. The CDR3 nucleotides are TGTGCCAGCAGCATACGACGGAACACCGGGGAGCTGTTTTTT. It codes for CASSIRRNTGELFF. The entire variable domain, with the rest obtained from reference TRBV7-9 and TRBJ2-2, is as follows: DTGVSQNPRHKITKRGQNVTFRCDPISEHNRLYWYRQTLGQGPEFLTYFQNEAQLEKSRLLSDRFSAERPKGSFSTLEIQRTEQGDSAMYLCASSIRRNTGELFFGEGSRLTVL.